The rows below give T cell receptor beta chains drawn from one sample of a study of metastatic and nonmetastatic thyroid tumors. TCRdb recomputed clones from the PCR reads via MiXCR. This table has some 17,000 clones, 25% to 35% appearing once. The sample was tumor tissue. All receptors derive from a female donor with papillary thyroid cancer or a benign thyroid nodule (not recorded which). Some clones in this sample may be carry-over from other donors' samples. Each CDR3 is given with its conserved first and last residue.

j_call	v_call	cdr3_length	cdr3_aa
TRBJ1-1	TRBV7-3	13	CASSQGRDSEAFF
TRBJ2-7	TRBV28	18	CASSLTGTGAFPSYEQYF
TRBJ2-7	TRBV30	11	CAWSVKTEQYF
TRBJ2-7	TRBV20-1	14	CSARVLAGGYEQYF
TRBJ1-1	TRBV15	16	CATSRADRVFDTEAFF
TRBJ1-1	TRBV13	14	CASSRTIGNTEAFF
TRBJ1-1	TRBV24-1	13	CATSATMNTEAFF
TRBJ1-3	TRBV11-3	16	CASSPYPRGSGNTIYF
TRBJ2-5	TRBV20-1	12	CSVRDWSETQYF
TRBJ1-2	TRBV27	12	CASKENGGGYTF
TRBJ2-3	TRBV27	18	CASSPPPGLAGEADTQYF
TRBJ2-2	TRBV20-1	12	CGARVDTGELFF
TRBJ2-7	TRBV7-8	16	CASSQLGGRAYDEQYF
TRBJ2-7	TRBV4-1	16	CASSLGAGVGHYEQCF
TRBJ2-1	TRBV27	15	CASSLGEPPYNEQFF
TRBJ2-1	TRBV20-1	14	CSAPPRRAWNEQFF
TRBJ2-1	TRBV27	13	CASSWVSRERQFF
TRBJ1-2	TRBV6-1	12	CALGGGFYGYTF
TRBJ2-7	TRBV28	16	CASSSRDRGQMDEQYF
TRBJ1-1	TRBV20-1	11	CSAYRDTEAFF
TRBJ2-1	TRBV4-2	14	CASSQTPSGGEQFF
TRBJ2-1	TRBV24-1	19	CATSDPTSGGSVDWDEQFF
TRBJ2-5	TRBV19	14	CASSIPGGQETQYF
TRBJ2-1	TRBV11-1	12	CASSSQKREQFF
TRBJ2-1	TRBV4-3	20	CASSQEGAGSGRAYFDEQFF
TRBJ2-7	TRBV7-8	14	CASSWRDRGYEQYF
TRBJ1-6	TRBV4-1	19	CASSPGQGISVSYNSPLHF
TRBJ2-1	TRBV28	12	CASSTQPGEQFF
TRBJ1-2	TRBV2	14	CASSGPGGPYGYTF
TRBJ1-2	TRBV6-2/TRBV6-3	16	CASRRALTSPNYGYTF
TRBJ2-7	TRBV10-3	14	CAISKGQESYEQYF
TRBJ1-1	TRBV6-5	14	CASSYGGTNTEAFF
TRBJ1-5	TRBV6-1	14	CASSLGPLNQPQHF
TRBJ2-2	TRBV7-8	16	CASSLRTGRSTGELFF
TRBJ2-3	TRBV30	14	CAWLPAGGIDTQYF
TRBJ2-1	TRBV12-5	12	CASAAGADEQFF
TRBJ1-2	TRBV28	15	CASSLAAVASYGYTF
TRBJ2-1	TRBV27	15	CASTSGGAAYNEQFF
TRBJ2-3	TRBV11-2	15	CASSFTVNPQATQYF
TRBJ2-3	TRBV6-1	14	CASWSGGGTDTQYF
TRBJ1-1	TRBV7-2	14	CASSPGPSNTEAFF
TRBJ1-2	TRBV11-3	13	CASSVGRSYGYTF
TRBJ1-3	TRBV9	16	CASSVGLGPSGNTIYF
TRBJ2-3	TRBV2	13	CASRQELTDTQYF
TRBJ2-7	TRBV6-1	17	CASSDGLAGVTSYEQYF
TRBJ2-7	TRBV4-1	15	CASTLEDRPRHEQYF
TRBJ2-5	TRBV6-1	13	CASSKEPWETQYF
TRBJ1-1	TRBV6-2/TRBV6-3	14	CASSLPELNTEAFF
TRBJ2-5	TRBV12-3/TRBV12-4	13	CASSHPNEETQYF
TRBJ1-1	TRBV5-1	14	CASSPGTSETEAFF